This T cell receptor (beta chain) emerged from a study of blood T cell repertoires in COVID-19. Study in general: Nucleic acid was either cDNA or gDNA, and it came from T cells, B-cell-depleted T cells, or PBMCs.

As handled by the study authors: By means of reference gene primer amplification, nucleated cell counts were estimated. Clones were read by immunoSEQ multiplex PCR, and TCRdb kept only the in-frame ones, dropping some. V and J calls and clone size come straight from that table; D and trimming were deduced from the DNA. The sample contains roughly 220,000 clones, 88% of which appear only once. Participant ages covered roughly 18 to 89 years across 24 US areas. Participant-reported clinical history was the basis for cohort assignment. The CDR3 sequence is 14 residues long. Germline V gives CDR1 MNHEY, CDR2 SMNVEV (reference sequence). Trimming removed 9 bases from V and 12 bases from J; junction bases left unmatched: 17.

The sequence came from a woman aged 25 to 39 who had recovered from COVID-19. Sequencing used PBMCs or T cells enriched from blood (not recorded which). V is TRBV27 and J is TRBJ2-1; the match to TRBD1 covers 7 bases. The CDR3, as DNA: TGTGCCAGTTCCTCAGTTCGACAGGGAGCACTGCAGTTCTTC. Translation gives CASSSVRQGALQFF.